This entry features one T cell receptor (beta chain) sequence. Germline V gives CDR1 LNHDA, CDR2 SQIVND (reference sequence). The V end was cut by 7 bases, the J end by 0 bases, with 13 bases between. The CDR3 loop spans 15 amino acids. The record originates from a study of blood T cell repertoires in COVID-19. Study summary: Sources were T cells, B-cell-depleted T cells, or PBMCs; the material itself was cDNA or gDNA.

The assay was immunoSEQ multiplex PCR, and TCRdb's table has in-frame clones only and misses some. This table holds roughly 150,000 clones, 80% to 90% found once. This chain uses TRBV19 with TRBJ1-3; D unresolved. The receptor was derived from a woman in her forties or fifties in a cohort sampled during active or convalescent COVID-19. The sample was peripheral blood. This chain's CDR3 is CASTRSTYSGNTIYF. CDR3 in DNA: TGTGCCAGTACCAGGTCCACATACTCTGGAAACACCATATATTTT. Together with reference TRBV19 and TRBJ1-3, the CDR3 gives the full variable domain: DGGITQSPKYLFRKEGQNVTLSCEQNLNHDAMYWYRQDPGQGLRLIYYSQIVNDFQKGDIAEGYSVSREKKESFPLTVTSAQKNPTAFYLCASTRSTYSGNTIYFGEGSWLTVV.